This T cell receptor beta chain was recovered during a study of beta chain features in type 1 diabetes. Study-level results: A cDNA-based sequencing approach could over-represent cells with high TCR expression.

As to this clone: Its specificity is not known.

Every isolated RNA sample was fully reverse transcribed, so sequencing captured expressed TCRB transcripts. The method was immunoSEQ multiplex PCR; TCRdb's version includes in-frame clones alone and lacks a portion of them. The repertoire holds roughly 500,000 clones, with approximately 30% as singletons. Germline CDR1 SGDLS, CDR2 YYNGEE. V was trimmed by 4 bases and J by 6 bases, leaving 10 bases between them. This CDR3 comprises 12 residues. By way of CD45RO/CCR7/CD25/CD127/CD95/CD27, the CD4+ regulatory, stem cell-like memory, central memory and naive cells were sorted. The sample comprised naive CD4+ T cells from blood. The sequence derives from a man aged 18 to 30 in good health. This rearrangement joins TRBV9 to TRBJ1-1, with no clear D. CDR3 coding DNA: TGTGCCAGCAGCCCGGTAGGAGCTGAAGCTTTCTTT. It translates to CASSPVGAEAFF.